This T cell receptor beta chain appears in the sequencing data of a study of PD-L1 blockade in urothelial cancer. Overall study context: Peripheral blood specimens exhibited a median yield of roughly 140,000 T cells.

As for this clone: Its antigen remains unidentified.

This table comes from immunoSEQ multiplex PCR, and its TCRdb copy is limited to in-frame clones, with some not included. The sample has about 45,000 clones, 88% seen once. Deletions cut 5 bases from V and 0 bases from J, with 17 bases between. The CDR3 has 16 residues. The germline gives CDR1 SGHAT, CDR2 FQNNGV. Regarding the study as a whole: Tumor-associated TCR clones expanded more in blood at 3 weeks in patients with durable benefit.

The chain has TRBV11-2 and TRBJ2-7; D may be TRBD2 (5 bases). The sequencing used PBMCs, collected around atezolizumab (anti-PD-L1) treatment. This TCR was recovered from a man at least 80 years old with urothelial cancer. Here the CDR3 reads CASSPAPRALSYEQYF. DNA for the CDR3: TGTGCCAGCAGCCCTGCCCCGCGGGCCCTCTCCTACGAGCAGTACTTC.